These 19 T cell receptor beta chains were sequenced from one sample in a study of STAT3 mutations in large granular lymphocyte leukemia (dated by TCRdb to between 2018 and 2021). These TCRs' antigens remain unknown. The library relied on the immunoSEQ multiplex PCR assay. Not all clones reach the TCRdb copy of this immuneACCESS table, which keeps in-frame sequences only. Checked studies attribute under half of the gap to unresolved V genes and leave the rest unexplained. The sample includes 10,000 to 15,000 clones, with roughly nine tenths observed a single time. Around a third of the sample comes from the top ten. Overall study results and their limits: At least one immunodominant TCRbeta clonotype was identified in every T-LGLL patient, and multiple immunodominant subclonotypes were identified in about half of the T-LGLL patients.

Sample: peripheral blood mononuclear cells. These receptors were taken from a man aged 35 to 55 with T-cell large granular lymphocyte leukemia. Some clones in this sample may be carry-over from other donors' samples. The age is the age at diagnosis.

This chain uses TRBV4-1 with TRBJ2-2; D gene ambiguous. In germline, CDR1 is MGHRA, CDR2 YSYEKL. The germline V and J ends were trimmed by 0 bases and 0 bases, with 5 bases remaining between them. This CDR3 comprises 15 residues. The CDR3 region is CASSQDSANTGELFF. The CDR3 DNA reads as TGCGCCAGCAGCCAAGATTCCGCGAACACCGGGGAGCTGTTTTTT.

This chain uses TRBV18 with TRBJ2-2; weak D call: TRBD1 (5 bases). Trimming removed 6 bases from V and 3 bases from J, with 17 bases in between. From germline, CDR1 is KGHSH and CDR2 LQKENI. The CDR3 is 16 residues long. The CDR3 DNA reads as TGTGCCAGCTCCCCCCCAAGGGGAAAGGACACCGGGGAGCTGTTTTTT. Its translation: CASSPPRGKDTGELFF.

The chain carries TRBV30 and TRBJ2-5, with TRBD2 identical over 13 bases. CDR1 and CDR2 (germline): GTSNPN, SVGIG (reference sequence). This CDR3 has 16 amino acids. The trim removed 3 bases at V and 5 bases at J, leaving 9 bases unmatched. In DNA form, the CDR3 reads TGTGCCTGGAGACTAGCGGGGGGGCGGCTCCTGGAGACCCAGTACTTC. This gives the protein CAWRLAGGRLLETQYF.

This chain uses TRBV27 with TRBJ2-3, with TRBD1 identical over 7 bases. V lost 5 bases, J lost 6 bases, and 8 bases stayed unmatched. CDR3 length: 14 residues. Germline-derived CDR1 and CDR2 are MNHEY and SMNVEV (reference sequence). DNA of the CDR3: TGTGCCAGCAGTCCACAGGGGAAAGGGGATACGCAGTATTTT. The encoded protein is CASSPQGKGDTQYF.

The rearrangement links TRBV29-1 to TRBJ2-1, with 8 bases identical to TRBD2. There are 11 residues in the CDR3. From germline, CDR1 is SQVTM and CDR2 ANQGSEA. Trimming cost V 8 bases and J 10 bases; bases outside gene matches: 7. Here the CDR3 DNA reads TGCAGCTTCGGGGGGGGGACAGAGCAGTTCTTC. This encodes CSFGGGTEQFF.

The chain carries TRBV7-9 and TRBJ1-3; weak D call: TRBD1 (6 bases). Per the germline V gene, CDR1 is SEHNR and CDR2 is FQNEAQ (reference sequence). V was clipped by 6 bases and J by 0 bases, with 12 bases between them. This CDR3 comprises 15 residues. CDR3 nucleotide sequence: TGTGCCAGCAGTGACACAGGGTACTCTGGAAACACCATATATTTT. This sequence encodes CASSDTGYSGNTIYF.

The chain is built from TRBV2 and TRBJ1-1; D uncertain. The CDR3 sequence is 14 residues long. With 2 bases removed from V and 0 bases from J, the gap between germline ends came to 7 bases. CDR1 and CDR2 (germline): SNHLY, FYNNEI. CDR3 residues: CASSERSMNTEAFF. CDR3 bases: TGTGCCAGCAGTGAAAGGAGTATGAACACTGAAGCTTTCTTT.

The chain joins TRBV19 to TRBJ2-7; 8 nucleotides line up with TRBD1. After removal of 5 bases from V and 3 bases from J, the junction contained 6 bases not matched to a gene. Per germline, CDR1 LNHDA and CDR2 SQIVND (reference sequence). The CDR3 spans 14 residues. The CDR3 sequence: CASSLGTGVYEQYF. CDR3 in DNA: TGTGCCAGTAGTCTGGGGACAGGAGTCTACGAGCAGTACTTC.

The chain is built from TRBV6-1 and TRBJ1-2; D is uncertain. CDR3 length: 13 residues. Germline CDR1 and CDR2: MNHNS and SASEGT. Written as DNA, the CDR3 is TGTGGAGCGAGACACCTACTCCACTATGGCTACACCTTC. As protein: CGARHLLHYGYTF.

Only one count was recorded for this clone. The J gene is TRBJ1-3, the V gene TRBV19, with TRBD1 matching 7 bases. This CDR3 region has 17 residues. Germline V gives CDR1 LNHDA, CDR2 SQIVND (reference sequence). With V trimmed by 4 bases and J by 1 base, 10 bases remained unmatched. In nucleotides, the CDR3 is TGTGCCAGTAGTACTTCGACCGGGACAGCATCTGGAAACACCATATATTTT. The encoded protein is CASSTSTGTASGNTIYF.

CDR3 sequence (DNA): TGCAGCGTTGTTAGGCAGGGTTTCTTCTCGAACACTGAAGCTTTCTTT. Translation: CSVVRQGFFSNTEAFF. This chain connects TRBV29-1 to TRBJ1-1, with a weak D call TRBD1 (5 bases). Trimming removed 4 bases at V and 1 base at J, with 19 bases between. The CDR3 is 16 amino acids. CDR1 and CDR2 (germline): SQVTM, ANQGSEA.

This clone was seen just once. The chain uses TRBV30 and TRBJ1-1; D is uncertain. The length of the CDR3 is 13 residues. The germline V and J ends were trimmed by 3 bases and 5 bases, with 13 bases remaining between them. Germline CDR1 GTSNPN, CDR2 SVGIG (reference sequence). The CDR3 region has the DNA TGTGCCTGGAGGTTAAAGGGCTTAACTGAAGCTTTCTTT. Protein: CAWRLKGLTEAFF. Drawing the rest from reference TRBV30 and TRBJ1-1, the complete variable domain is SQTIHQWPATLVQPVGSPLSLECTVEGTSNPNLYWYRQAAGRGLQLLFYSVGIGQISSEVPQNLSASRPQDRQFILSSKKLLLSDSGFYLCAWRLKGLTEAFFGQGTRLTVV.

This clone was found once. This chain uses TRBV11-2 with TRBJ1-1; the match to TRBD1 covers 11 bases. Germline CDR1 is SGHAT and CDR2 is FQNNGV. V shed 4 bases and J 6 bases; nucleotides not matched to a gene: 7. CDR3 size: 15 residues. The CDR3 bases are TGTGCCAGCAGCTCTGGGACAGGGGGTCTCTCTGAAGCTTTCTTT. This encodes CASSSGTGGLSEAFF.

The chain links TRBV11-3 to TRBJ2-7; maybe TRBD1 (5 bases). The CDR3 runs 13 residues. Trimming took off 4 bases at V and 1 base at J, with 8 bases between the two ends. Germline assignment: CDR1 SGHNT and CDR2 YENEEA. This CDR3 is CASSSQGSYEQYF. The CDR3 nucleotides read TGTGCCAGCAGCTCCCAGGGTTCCTACGAGCAGTACTTC.

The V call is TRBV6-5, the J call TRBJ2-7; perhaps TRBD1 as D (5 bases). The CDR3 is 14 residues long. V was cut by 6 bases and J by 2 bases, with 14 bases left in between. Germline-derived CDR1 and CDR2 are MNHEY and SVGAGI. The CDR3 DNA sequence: TGTGCCAGCAGCCTCACCAGGGCAGCCTACGAGCAGTACTTC. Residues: CASSLTRAAYEQYF.

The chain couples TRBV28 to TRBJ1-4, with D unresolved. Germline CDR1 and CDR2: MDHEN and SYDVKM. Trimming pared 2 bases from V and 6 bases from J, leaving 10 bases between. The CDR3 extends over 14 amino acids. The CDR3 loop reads CASSLVGNDEKLFF. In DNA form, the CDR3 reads TGTGCCAGCAGTTTAGTAGGGAATGATGAAAAACTGTTTTTT.

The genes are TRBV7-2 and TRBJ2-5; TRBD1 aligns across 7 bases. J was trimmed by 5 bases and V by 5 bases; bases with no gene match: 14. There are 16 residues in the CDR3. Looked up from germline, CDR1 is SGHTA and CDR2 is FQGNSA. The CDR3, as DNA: TGTGCCAGCAGCCCGAGAATTCGGACAGGCGTGGAGACCCAGTACTTC. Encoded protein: CASSPRIRTGVETQYF. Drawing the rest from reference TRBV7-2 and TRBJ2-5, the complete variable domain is GAGVSQSPSNKVTEKGKDVELRCDPISGHTALYWYRQSLGQGLEFLIYFQGNSAPDKSGLPSDRFSAERTGGSVSTLTIQRTQQEDSAVYLCASSPRIRTGVETQYFGPGTRLLVL.

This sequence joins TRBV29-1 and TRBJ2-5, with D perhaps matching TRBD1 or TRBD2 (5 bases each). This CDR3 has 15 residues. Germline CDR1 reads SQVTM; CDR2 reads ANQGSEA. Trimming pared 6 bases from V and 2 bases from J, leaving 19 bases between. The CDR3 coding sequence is TGCAGCGTGGGTCACGGGACGGACCGACAAGAGACCCAGTACTTC. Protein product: CSVGHGTDRQETQYF.

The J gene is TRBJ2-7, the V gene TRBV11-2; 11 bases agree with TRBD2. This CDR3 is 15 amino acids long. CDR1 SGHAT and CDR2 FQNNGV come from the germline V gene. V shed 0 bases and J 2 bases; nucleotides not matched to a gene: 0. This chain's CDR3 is CASSLEGLAAYEQYF. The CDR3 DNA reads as TGTGCCAGCAGCTTAGAGGGACTAGCGGCCTACGAGCAGTACTTC.